This paragraph reports one T cell receptor (beta chain). Carrying UMI labels, the TRB cDNA libraries were prepared through 5' RACE. With the 5' RACE reads reprocessed, TCRdb shows one record per CDR3 protein and no DNA. This table lists 65,000 to 75,000 distinct CDR3 sequences. This CDR3 contains 14 residues. Germline lookup yields CDR1 SEHNR and CDR2 FQNEAQ (reference sequence). The data belong to a study of CXCR3-negative and CXCR3-positive naive CD8 T cells. Sequenced sample: naive CXCR3- CD8+ T cells from blood. Subset denoted: CD45RO-CCR7+CD27+CD95- naive CD8+ T cells lacking CXCR3 (TNR3-). The chain uses TRBV7-9 and TRBJ1-5. The receptor's source is a human donor in good health. Some clones in this sample may be carry-over from other donors' samples. The chain's CDR3 is CASSLGTGNQPQHF.